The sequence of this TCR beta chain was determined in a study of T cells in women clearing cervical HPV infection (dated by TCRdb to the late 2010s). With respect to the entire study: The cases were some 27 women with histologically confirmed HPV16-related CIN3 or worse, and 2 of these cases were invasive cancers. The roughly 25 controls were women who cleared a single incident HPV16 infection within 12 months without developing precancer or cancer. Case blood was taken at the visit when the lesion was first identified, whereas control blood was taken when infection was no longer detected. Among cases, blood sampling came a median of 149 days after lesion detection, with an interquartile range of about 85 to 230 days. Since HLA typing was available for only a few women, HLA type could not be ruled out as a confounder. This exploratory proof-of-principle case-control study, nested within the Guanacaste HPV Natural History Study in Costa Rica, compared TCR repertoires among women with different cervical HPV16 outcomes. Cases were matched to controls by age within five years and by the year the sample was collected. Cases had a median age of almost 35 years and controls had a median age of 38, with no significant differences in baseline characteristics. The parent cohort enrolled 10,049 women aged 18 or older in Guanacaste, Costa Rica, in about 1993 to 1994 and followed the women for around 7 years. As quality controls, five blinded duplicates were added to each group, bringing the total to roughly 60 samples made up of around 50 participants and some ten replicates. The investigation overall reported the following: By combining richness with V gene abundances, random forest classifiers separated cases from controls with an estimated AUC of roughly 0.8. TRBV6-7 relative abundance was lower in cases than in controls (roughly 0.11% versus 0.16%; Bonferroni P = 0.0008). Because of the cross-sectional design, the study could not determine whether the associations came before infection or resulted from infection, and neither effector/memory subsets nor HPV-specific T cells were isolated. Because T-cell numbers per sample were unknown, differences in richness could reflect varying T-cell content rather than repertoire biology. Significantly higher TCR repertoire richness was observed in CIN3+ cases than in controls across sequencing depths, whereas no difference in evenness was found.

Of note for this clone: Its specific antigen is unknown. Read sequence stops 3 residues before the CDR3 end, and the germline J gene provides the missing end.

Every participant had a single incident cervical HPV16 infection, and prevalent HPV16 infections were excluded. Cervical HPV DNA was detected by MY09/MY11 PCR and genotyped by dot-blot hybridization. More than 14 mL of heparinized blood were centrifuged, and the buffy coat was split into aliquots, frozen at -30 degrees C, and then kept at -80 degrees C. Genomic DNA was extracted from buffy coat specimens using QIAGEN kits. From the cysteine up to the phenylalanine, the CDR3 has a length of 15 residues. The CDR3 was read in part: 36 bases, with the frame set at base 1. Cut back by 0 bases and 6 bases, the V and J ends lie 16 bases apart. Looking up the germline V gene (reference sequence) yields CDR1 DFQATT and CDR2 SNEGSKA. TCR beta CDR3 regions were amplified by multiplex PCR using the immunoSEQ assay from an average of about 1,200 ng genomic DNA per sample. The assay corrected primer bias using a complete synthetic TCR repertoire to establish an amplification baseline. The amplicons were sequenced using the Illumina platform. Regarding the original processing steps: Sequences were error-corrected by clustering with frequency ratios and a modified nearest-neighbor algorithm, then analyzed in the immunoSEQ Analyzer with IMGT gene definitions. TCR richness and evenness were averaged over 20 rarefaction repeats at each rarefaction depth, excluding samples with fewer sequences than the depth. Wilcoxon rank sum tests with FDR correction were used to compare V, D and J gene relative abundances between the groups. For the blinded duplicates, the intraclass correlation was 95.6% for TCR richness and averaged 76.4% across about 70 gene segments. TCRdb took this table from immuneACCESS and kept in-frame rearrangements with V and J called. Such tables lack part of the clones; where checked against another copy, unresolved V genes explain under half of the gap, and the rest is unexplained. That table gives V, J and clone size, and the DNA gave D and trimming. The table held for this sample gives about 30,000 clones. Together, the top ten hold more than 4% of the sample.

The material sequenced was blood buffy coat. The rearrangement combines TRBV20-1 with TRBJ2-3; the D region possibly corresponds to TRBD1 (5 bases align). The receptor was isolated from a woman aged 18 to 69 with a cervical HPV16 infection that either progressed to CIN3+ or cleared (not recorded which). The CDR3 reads CSARDSARAGDTQYF. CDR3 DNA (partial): TGCAGTGCTAGAGATTCGGCCAGGGCAGGGGATACG.